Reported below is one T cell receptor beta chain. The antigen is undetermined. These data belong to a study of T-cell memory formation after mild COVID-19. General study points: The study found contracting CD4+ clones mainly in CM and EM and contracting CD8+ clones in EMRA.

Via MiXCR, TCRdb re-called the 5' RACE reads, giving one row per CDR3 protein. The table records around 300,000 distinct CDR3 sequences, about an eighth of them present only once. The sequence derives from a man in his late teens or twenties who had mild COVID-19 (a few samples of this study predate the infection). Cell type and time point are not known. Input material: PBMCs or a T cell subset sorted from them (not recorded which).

CDR3 protein: CASSAVVRGSHEQYF. As DNA, the CDR3 is TGTGCCAGCAGCGCCGTTGTTAGGGGTAGCCACGAGCAGTACTTC. V is TRBV4-2 and J is TRBJ2-7, with D perhaps TRBD1 (5 bases). Germline CDR1 LGHNA, CDR2 YNFKEQ. The CDR3 is made up of 15 amino acids. V dropped 5 bases and J dropped 5 bases, with 19 bases sitting between them.